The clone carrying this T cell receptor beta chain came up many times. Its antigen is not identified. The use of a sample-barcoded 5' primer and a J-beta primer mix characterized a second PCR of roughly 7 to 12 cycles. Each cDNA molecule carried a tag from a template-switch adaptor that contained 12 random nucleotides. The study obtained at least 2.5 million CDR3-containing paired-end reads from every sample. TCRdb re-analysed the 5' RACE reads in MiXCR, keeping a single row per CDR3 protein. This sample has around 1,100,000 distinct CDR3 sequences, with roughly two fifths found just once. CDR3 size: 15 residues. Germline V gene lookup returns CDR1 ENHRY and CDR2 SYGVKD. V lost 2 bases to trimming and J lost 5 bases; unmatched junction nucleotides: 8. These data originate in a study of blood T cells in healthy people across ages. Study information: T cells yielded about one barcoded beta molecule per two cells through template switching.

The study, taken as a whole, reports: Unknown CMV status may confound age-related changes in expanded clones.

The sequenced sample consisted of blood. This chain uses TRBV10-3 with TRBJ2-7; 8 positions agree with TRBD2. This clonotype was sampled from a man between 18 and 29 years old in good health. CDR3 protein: CAISETPAGGNEQYF. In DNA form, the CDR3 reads TGTGCCATCAGTGAGACCCCGGCGGGGGGAAACGAGCAGTACTTC.